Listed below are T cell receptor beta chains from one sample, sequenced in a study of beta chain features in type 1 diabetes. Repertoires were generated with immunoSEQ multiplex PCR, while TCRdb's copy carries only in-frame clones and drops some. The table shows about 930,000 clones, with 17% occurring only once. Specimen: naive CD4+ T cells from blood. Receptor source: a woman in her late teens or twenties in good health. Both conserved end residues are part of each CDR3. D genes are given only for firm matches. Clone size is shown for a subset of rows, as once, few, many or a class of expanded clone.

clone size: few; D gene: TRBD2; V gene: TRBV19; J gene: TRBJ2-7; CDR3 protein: CATTGAGGPSYEQYF; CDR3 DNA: TGTGCCACGACCGGAGCGGGAGGCCCTTCCTACGAGCAGTACTTC
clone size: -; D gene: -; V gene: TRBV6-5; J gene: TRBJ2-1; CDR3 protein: CASSRIWAGNNEQFF; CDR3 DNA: TGTGCCAGCAGTAGAATATGGGCCGGGAACAATGAGCAGTTCTTC
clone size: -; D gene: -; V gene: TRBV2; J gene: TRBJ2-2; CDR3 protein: CASSEGVGELFF; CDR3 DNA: TGTGCCAGCAGTGAAGGTGTCGGGGAGCTGTTTTTT
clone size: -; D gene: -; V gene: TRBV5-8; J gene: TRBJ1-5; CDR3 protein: CASSLARDTRDRYSNQPQHF; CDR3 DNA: TGTGCCAGCAGCTTGGCCCGGGACACCAGGGACCGCTATAGCAATCAGCCCCAGCATTTT
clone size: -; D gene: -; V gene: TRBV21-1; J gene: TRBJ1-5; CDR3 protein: CASSKISQPQHF; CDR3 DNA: TGTGCCAGCAGCAAAATCTCCCAGCCCCAGCATTTT
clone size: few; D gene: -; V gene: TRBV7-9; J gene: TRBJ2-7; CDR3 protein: CASSLAQWDNYEQYF; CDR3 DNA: TGTGCCAGCAGCTTAGCACAGTGGGATAACTACGAGCAGTACTTC
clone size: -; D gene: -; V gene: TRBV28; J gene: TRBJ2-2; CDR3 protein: CASSFLVLNTGELFF; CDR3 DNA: TGTGCCAGCAGTTTTCTGGTCCTTAACACCGGGGAGCTGTTTTTT
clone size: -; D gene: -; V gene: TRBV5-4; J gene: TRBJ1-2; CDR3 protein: CASSLVGRDYGYTF; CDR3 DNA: TGTGCCAGCAGCTTAGTAGGCAGGGACTATGGCTACACCTTC
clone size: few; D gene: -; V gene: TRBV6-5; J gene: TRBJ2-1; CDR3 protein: CASQSGNEQFF; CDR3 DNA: TGTGCCAGCCAGAGCGGGAATGAGCAGTTCTTC
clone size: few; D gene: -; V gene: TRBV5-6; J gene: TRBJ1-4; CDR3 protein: CASSFAAPNEKLFF; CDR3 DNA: TGTGCCAGCAGCTTTGCGGCACCTAATGAAAAACTGTTTTTT
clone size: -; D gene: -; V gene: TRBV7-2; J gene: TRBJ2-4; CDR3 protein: CASSLGLAKNIQYF; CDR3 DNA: TGTGCCAGCAGCTTAGGTTTAGCCAAAAACATTCAGTACTTC
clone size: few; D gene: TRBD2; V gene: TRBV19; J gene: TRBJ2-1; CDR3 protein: CASSILAGNEQFF; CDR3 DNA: TGTGCCAGTAGTATTCTAGCGGGCAATGAGCAGTTCTTC
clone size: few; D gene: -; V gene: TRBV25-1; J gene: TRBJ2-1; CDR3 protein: CASSGTGTESSYNEQFF; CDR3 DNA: TGTGCCAGCAGTGGGACGGGGACGGAGAGCTCCTACAATGAGCAGTTCTTC
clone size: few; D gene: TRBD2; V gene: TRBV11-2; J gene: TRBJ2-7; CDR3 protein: CASTVGAGGETYEQYF; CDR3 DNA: TGTGCCAGCACCGTAGGGGCGGGGGGCGAAACCTACGAGCAGTACTTC
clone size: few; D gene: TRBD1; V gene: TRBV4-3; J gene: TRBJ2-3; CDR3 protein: CASSQGQGDTDTQYF; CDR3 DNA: TGCGCCAGCAGCCAAGGACAGGGAGACACAGATACGCAGTATTTT
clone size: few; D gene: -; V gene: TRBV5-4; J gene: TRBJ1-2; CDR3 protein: CASKWNYGYTF; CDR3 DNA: TGTGCCAGCAAATGGAACTATGGCTACACCTTC
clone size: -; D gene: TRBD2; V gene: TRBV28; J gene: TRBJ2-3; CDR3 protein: CASSDSGTDTQYF; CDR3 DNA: TGTGCCAGCAGTGATAGCGGGACAGATACGCAGTATTTT
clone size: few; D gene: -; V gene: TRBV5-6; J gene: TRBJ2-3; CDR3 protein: CASSLAQTDTQYF; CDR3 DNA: TGTGCCAGCAGTTTAGCCCAAACAGATACGCAGTATTTT
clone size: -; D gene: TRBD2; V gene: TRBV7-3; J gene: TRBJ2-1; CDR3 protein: CASSLTSGGYNEQFF; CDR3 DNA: TGTGCCAGCAGCCTGACTAGCGGGGGGTACAATGAGCAGTTCTTC
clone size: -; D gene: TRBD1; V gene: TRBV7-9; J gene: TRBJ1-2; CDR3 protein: CASSQRQGLYGYTF; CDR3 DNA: TGTGCCAGCAGCCAAAGACAGGGGCTCTATGGCTACACCTTC
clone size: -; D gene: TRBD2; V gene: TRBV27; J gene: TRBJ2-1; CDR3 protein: CASSPRLARNEQFF; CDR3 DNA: TGTGCCAGCAGTCCTCGACTAGCCAGGAATGAGCAGTTCTTC
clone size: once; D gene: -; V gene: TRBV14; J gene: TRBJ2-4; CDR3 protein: CASSQGGVRNIQYF; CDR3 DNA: TGTGCCAGCAGCCAAGGGGGGGTAAGGAACATTCAGTACTTC
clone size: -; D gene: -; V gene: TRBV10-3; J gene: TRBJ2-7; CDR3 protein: CAISDTDPYEQYF; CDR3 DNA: TGTGCCATCAGTGACACGGATCCCTACGAGCAGTACTTC
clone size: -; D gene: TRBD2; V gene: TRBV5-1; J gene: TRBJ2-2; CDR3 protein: CASSYDVLAGNTGELFF; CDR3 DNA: TGCGCCAGCAGCTACGACGTACTAGCGGGAAACACCGGGGAGCTGTTTTTT
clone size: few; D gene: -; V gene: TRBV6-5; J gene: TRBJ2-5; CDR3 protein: CASSGLGIQETQYF; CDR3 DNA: TGTGCCAGCAGTGGACTCGGGATCCAAGAGACCCAGTACTTC
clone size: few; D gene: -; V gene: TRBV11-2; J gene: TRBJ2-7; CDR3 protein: CASSANRARPYF; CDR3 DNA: TGTGCCAGCAGCGCAAACCGGGCCCGGCCGTACTTC